The TCR beta chain under discussion was sequenced for a study of CD8+ T cells in alopecia areata. Overall study: Each day, treated patients took oral tofacitinib twice, at 5 to 10 mg per dose.

V was cut by 5 bases and J by 0 bases, with 13 bases left in between. This CDR3 contains 15 residues. CDR1 is SEHNR, CDR2 FQNEAQ, per germline (reference sequence). The sequencing template was cDNA reverse transcribed from extracted RNA. This table comes from immunoSEQ multiplex PCR, and its TCRdb copy is limited to in-frame clones, with some not included. The table includes about 190,000 clones, approximately 60% detected once. This sample's treatment: oral pan-JAK inhibitor, 5-10 mg twice daily. Samples from alopecia areata patients were lesional scalp punch biopsies and peripheral blood. The researchers isolated CD4+ and CD8+ T cells from PBMCs by sorting.

The chain is built from TRBV7-9 and TRBJ2-5, with D unclear. This specimen consisted of CD4+ T cells sorted from blood, obtained at week 4, from a patient treated with tofacitinib. The origin of this receptor is a human donor with alopecia areata. The CDR3 here is CASSANPTYQETQYF. The CDR3 region has the DNA TGTGCCAGCAGCGCCAACCCGACTTACCAAGAGACCCAGTACTTC. The complete variable domain, with remaining parts taken from reference TRBV7-9 and TRBJ2-5, reads DTGVSQNPRHKITKRGQNVTFRCDPISEHNRLYWYRQTLGQGPEFLTYFQNEAQLEKSRLLSDRFSAERPKGSFSTLEIQRTEQGDSAMYLCASSANPTYQETQYFGPGTRLLVL.